Shown below are 2 T cell receptor beta chains from a single sample sequenced in a study of CD8+CD57+ T cells in acquired aplastic anemia. CDR3 and TCR beta VDJ profiling relied on a genomic DNA template. In TCRdb, the reads were re-called with MiXCR into one record per CDR3 protein. Of around 170,000 distinct CDR3 sequences listed, about 60% are singletons. Sequencing input: sorted CD4+, CD8+, or CD8+CD57+ T cells (not recorded which) from PBMCs. These receptors came from a human donor in good health.

V usage is TRBV20-1 and J usage is TRBJ2-1; 8 nucleotides line up with TRBD2. The junction had 11 bases not matched to a gene; V was cut back by 5 bases and J by 8 bases. Germline CDR1 reads DFQATT; CDR2 reads SNEGSKA (reference sequence). The CDR3 consists of 14 residues. This CDR3 reads CSAHPAGGADEQFF. CDR3 in DNA: TGCAGTGCTCACCCTGCGGGAGGCGCAGATGAGCAGTTCTTC.

V gene TRBV5-1 combines with J gene TRBJ1-5, with 7 positions matching TRBD1. Germline trimming cut 1 base from V and 7 bases from J; bases unmatched to any gene: 5. CDR3 length: 14 residues. CDR1 is SGHRS and CDR2 is YFSETQ in the germline V gene. The CDR3 region is CASSLRGGEQPQHF. The DNA for the CDR3 is TGCGCCAGCAGCTTGAGAGGGGGCGAGCAGCCCCAGCATTTT.